The 29 T cell receptor beta chains presented below share a single source sample, sequenced in a study of CXCR3-negative and CXCR3-positive naive CD8 T cells. 5' RACE that incorporated UMI labels was used to prepare the TRB cDNA libraries. One entry per CDR3 protein, without DNA, is what TCRdb gives after re-calling the 5' RACE reads. The table for this sample gives around 63,000 distinct CDR3 sequences. These TCRs are of unknown antigen specificity. Study findings and constraints: Compared with CXCR3-negative naive cells, CXCR3-positive naive cells showed more hydrophobic TRB CDR3s.

The sequencing input was naive CXCR3+ CD8+ T cells from blood. Subset noted: CD45RO-CCR7+CD27+CD95- naive CD8+ T cells expressing CXCR3 (TNR3+). The receptors originated from a human donor in good health. Some clones in this sample may be carry-over from other donors' samples.

This sequence joins TRBV29-1 and TRBJ1-1. This CDR3 has 12 residues. The germline CDR1 and CDR2 sequences are SQVTM and ANQGSEA. This CDR3 reads CSVDARRDEAFF.

V is TRBV20-1 and J is TRBJ1-2; with no DNA, the TCRdb D assignment of TRBD1 cannot be verified. The CDR3 is 15 residues long. Germline CDR1 and CDR2: DFQATT and SNEGSKA (reference sequence). The CDR3 here is CSATWSTDRNYGYTF.

The chain uses TRBV27 and TRBJ2-3; lacking DNA, the TRBD1 call made by TCRdb goes unchecked. The CDR3 covers 12 residues. CDR1 MNHEY and CDR2 SMNVEV come from the germline V gene (reference sequence). CDR3 sequence: CATTGSPDTQYF.

The genes are TRBV7-8 and TRBJ2-3; TCRdb indicates TRBD1, and absent DNA this call remains unverified. Looked up from germline, CDR1 is SGHVS and CDR2 is FQNEAQ. This CDR3 region has 15 residues. The chain's CDR3 is CASSPGVALTDTQYF. The full variable domain, rest sourced from reference TRBV7-8 and TRBJ2-3, is GAGVSQSPRYKVAKRGQDVALRCDPISGHVSLFWYQQALGQGPEFLTYFQNEAQLDKSGLPSDRFFAERPEGSVSTLKIQRTQQEDSAVYLCASSPGVALTDTQYFGPGTRLTVL.

The chain joins TRBV4-2 to TRBJ2-2; TCRdb's D gene call, TRBD2, goes unchecked for lack of DNA. This CDR3 has 14 amino acids. CDR1 is LGHNA, CDR2 YNFKEQ, per germline. The chain's CDR3 is CASSQDRLAGELFF.

The chain joins TRBV15 to TRBJ2-7; there is no DNA to check the TCRdb D call of TRBD1. The germline gives CDR1 LNHNV, CDR2 YYDKDF (reference sequence). The CDR3 loop spans 15 amino acids. The CDR3 loop reads CATSREGGPFYEQYF. The full variable domain, rest sourced from reference TRBV15 and TRBJ2-7, is DAMVIQNPRYQVTQFGKPVTLSCSQTLNHNVMYWYQQKSSQAPKLLFHYYDKDFNNEADTPDNFQSRRPNTSFCFLDIRSPGLGDTAMYLCATSREGGPFYEQYFGPGTRLTVT.

The CDR3 loop reads CASSLSTGDYEQYF. The chain couples TRBV5-5 to TRBJ2-7; TCRdb's D call, TRBD1, is unchecked because there is no DNA. From germline, CDR1 is SGHKS and CDR2 YYEKEE (reference sequence). This CDR3 is built from 14 residues.

The rearrangement uses TRBV29-1 and TRBJ2-5; the D gene TCRdb calls, TRBD1, cannot be checked with no DNA. The CDR3 runs 14 residues. Germline CDR1 reads SQVTM; CDR2 reads ANQGSEA. CDR3 residues: CSVVPTGLGETQYF.

J is TRBJ2-5 and V is TRBV6-2 or TRBV6-3. The CDR3 is 14 residues long. The V gene's germline CDR1 is MNHEY and CDR2 SVGEGT. The CDR3 spells CASSFFAVQETQYF.

J is TRBJ2-7 and V is TRBV12-3 or TRBV12-4; TCRdb selects TRBD1, and the lack of DNA leaves this call unchecked. The CDR3 has 14 residues. The CDR3 sequence: CASSSATLGYEQYF.

This chain uses TRBV7-9 with TRBJ2-1; there is no DNA to check the TCRdb D call of TRBD1. The V gene's germline CDR1 is SEHNR and CDR2 FQNEAQ (reference sequence). There are 17 residues in the CDR3. The CDR3 protein is CASSFPLEGGTYNEQFF.

The CDR3 spells CASSYVAQETQYF. The chain recombines TRBV6-6 with TRBJ2-5. Germline V lookup: CDR1 MNHNY, CDR2 SVGAGI (reference sequence). This CDR3 spans 13 amino acids.

The CDR3 loop reads CSVFFGTSDNEQFF. The chain is built from TRBV29-1 and TRBJ2-1; TCRdb outputs TRBD2, but without DNA this stays unchecked. The germline V gene encodes CDR1 SQVTM and CDR2 ANQGSEA. The CDR3 runs to 14 residues.

The chain links TRBV7-9 to TRBJ2-7; TCRdb gives TRBD1 as the D gene, but with no DNA this cannot be confirmed. Germline assignment: CDR1 SEHNR and CDR2 FQNEAQ (reference sequence). The CDR3 is 13 amino acids. The CDR3 protein is CASSYGQLNEQYF. Combining the CDR3 with reference TRBV7-9 and TRBJ2-7 gives the whole variable domain DTGVSQNPRHKITKRGQNVTFRCDPISEHNRLYWYRQTLGQGPEFLTYFQNEAQLEKSRLLSDRFSAERPKGSFSTLEIQRTEQGDSAMYLCASSYGQLNEQYFGPGTRLTVT.

The chain couples TRBV20-1 to TRBJ2-1; without DNA, the TCRdb call of TRBD1 cannot be checked. The CDR3 extends over 14 amino acids. Germline CDR1 is DFQATT and CDR2 is SNEGSKA (reference sequence). The CDR3 reads CSASGTGSYNEQFF.

V usage is TRBV7-9 and J usage is TRBJ2-1; the D call from TCRdb, TRBD2, cannot be confirmed without DNA. Per the germline V gene, CDR1 is SEHNR and CDR2 is FQNEAQ (reference sequence). The CDR3 consists of 16 residues. CDR3 amino acids: CASNTNRAPRGYEQFF. The entire variable domain, with the rest obtained from reference TRBV7-9 and TRBJ2-1, is as follows: DTGVSQNPRHKITKRGQNVTFRCDPISEHNRLYWYRQTLGQGPEFLTYFQNEAQLEKSRLLSDRFSAERPKGSFSTLEIQRTEQGDSAMYLCASNTNRAPRGYEQFFGPGTRLTVL.

The chain carries TRBV9 and TRBJ1-2; TCRdb reports TRBD1, a call that lacks DNA to check it against. This CDR3 has 16 residues. Germline lookup yields CDR1 SGDLS and CDR2 YYNGEE. The CDR3 region is CASSGDPIGQGYGYTF.

The V call is TRBV5-1, the J call TRBJ2-3; the D call from TCRdb, TRBD1, cannot be confirmed without DNA. The CDR3 totals 17 residues. Germline-derived CDR1 and CDR2 are SGHRS and YFSETQ. CDR3 loop: CASSLDLGGYGTDTQYF.

The V call is TRBV29-1, the J call TRBJ2-7; TCRdb's D call, TRBD1, is unchecked because there is no DNA. The CDR3 length is 14 residues. The germline gives CDR1 SQVTM, CDR2 ANQGSEA. The CDR3 is CSVEGLDREAAQYF.

The chain links TRBV23-1 to TRBJ1-1; as DNA is missing, the TRBD1 call by TCRdb cannot be tested. TRBV23-1 is reported as an ORF; its role is uncertain. The CDR3 has 17 residues. This chain's CDR3 is CASSQSTLKRGAPGAFF.

V usage is TRBV2 and J usage is TRBJ2-1; the D call of TRBD2 rests on TCRdb alone, since no DNA is present to check it. The CDR3 totals 12 residues. Per the germline V gene, CDR1 is SNHLY and CDR2 is FYNNEI. CDR3: CASAPLRGEQFF.

This chain uses TRBV13 with TRBJ2-2; the D call from TCRdb, TRBD2, cannot be confirmed without DNA. Germline V gene sequence: CDR1 PRHDT, CDR2 FYEKMQ (reference sequence). This CDR3 has 16 amino acids. CDR3 in amino acids: CASSISGTSNTGELFF.

The V gene is TRBV6-5, the J gene TRBJ2-7; TCRdb picks TRBD1, but there is no DNA to check that call. CDR1 is MNHEY, CDR2 SVGAGI, per germline. The CDR3 is made up of 13 amino acids. The CDR3 loop is CAITEAGVYEQYF.

J is TRBJ2-5 and V is TRBV6-5; TCRdb names TRBD1, which stays unverified in the absence of DNA. This CDR3 has 12 amino acids. Germline CDR1 MNHEY, CDR2 SVGAGI. The CDR3 sequence: CASGGDSEAQYF.

The chain carries TRBV7-9 and TRBJ2-5; TCRdb's assignment of TRBD1 cannot be checked, as there is no DNA. Germline V gives CDR1 SEHNR, CDR2 FQNEAQ (reference sequence). The CDR3 consists of 14 residues. The CDR3 spells CASSLGGVEETQYF.

The V and J genes are TRBV7-6 and TRBJ2-1; without DNA, the TCRdb call of TRBD1 cannot be checked. The CDR3 totals 16 residues. The germline V gene has CDR1 SGHVS and CDR2 FNYEAQ. CDR3 protein: CASSLARTGGPNEQFF.

CDR3 in amino acids: CSVVVRGYNEQFF. V and J are TRBV29-1 and TRBJ2-1; absent DNA, TCRdb's TRBD1 call cannot be checked. The CDR3 is 13 amino acids. The germline V gene has CDR1 SQVTM and CDR2 ANQGSEA.

J is TRBJ2-3 and V is TRBV20-1; TCRdb names TRBD2, which stays unverified in the absence of DNA. Germline V gene data show CDR1 as DFQATT and CDR2 as SNEGSKA (reference sequence). The CDR3 consists of 15 residues. The CDR3 reads CSARDVKEDTDTQYF.

The rearrangement links TRBV5-5 to TRBJ2-1; TCRdb's assignment of TRBD2 cannot be checked, as there is no DNA. This CDR3 has 18 amino acids. Germline CDR1 and CDR2: SGHKS and YYEKEE (reference sequence). Here the CDR3 reads CASSLALMTSGEYNEQFF.